Following are 7 T cell receptor beta chains from one sample sequenced in a study of T cell responses to AZD1222 COVID-19 vaccine. Assay: immunoSEQ multiplex PCR; the TCRdb copy retains only in-frame clones and omits some. Found here are about 97,000 clones, roughly nine tenths of them singletons; the top ten hold approximately 16%. Sequenced here: peripheral blood, sampled on day 0 of AZD1222 vaccination. All receptors come from an adult in good health.

The chain carries TRBV30 and TRBJ2-7; the D is unclear. V lost 4 bases and J 7 bases, leaving 8 bases between the germline ends. This CDR3 has 10 amino acids. Germline V lookup: CDR1 GTSNPN, CDR2 SVGIG (reference sequence). The chain's CDR3 is CAWKLGEQYF. CDR3 coding DNA: TGTGCCTGGAAGTTGGGGGAGCAGTACTTC.

The rearrangement joins TRBV28 to TRBJ1-2; weak D call: TRBD1 (5 bases). Germline V gene lookup returns CDR1 MDHEN and CDR2 SYDVKM. CDR3 size: 13 residues. V was clipped by 8 bases and J by 4 bases, with 14 bases between them. The CDR3 DNA is TGTGCCAGCCACGGGACCTTTGCCTATGGCTACACCTTC. This codes for CASHGTFAYGYTF.

This chain links TRBV7-3 with TRBJ2-1, with 9 bases that match TRBD2. There are 15 residues in the CDR3. V shed 5 bases and J 2 bases; nucleotides not matched to a gene: 4. CDR1 is SGHTA, CDR2 FQGTGA, per germline. The CDR3 DNA reads as TGTGCCAGCAGCCAGACTAGCGGAGCCTACAATGAGCAGTTCTTC. Amino acid sequence: CASSQTSGAYNEQFF.

This clone was seen only a few times. This chain uses TRBV5-1 with TRBJ2-3; 8 nucleotides align to TRBD2. The germline V gene encodes CDR1 SGHRS and CDR2 YFSETQ. This CDR3 has 17 residues. After removal of 4 bases from V and 2 bases from J, the junction contained 12 bases not matched to a gene. The CDR3 DNA is TGCGCCAGCAGCCAAGGGACTAGTGGGGGGTTCACAGATACGCAGTATTTT. Protein sequence: CASSQGTSGGFTDTQYF. The whole variable domain, remainder taken from reference TRBV5-1 and TRBJ2-3, is KAGVTQTPRYLIKTRGQQVTLSCSPISGHRSVSWYQQTPGQGLQFLFEYFSETQRNKGNFPGRFSGRQFSNSRSEMNVSTLELGDSALYLCASSQGTSGGFTDTQYFGPGTRLTVL.

This chain connects TRBV7-6 to TRBJ2-5; the match to TRBD1 covers 8 bases. From germline, CDR1 is SGHVS and CDR2 FNYEAQ. This CDR3 comprises 14 residues. The V segment lost 0 bases and the J segment 7 bases; nucleotides outside the gene matches: 4. CDR3 sequence: CASSLAQGERTQYF. The DNA for the CDR3 is TGTGCCAGCAGCTTAGCACAGGGGGAACGGACCCAGTACTTC.

The chain uses TRBV28 and TRBJ2-1; unclear D gene. V gave up 5 bases and J gave up 6 bases, with 5 bases separating them. Germline CDR1 reads MDHEN; CDR2 reads SYDVKM. This CDR3 contains 11 residues. Here the CDR3 reads CASSPRNEQFF. CDR3 DNA: TGTGCCAGCAGTCCCCGCAATGAGCAGTTCTTC.

The V and J genes are TRBV9 and TRBJ1-6; D unresolved. The CDR3 is 16 amino acids. Per germline, CDR1 SGDLS and CDR2 YYNGEE. V lost 4 bases and J lost 6, with 17 bases in between. The CDR3 loop is CASSPVARGPNSPLHF. CDR3 in DNA: TGTGCCAGCAGCCCAGTAGCGCGGGGTCCTAATTCACCCCTCCACTTT.